This TCR beta chain stems from a study of T cell responses to AZD1222 COVID-19 vaccine. This table comes from immunoSEQ multiplex PCR, and its TCRdb copy is limited to in-frame clones, with some not included. The data contain roughly 150,000 clones, about 87% of them singletons. Points from the study as a whole: The donors showed a predominance of white British ancestry and of females, with possible underestimation of clonal diversity.

About this clone itself: Antigen unknown.

CDR1 and CDR2 (germline): KGHSH, LQKENI. The V and J ends lost 2 bases and 4 bases respectively, with 11 bases between them. This CDR3 comprises 14 residues. The receptor comes from an adult in good health. The starting material was peripheral blood, obtained on day 0 of MenACWY control vaccination. The chain is built from TRBV18 and TRBJ1-1; possible D gene TRBD1, 6 bases. Written as DNA, the CDR3 is TGTGCCAGCTCACCAGGCGGGGGCATCACTGAAGCTTTCTTT. Translated, it gives CASSPGGGITEAFF.